The 12 T cell receptor beta chains listed next were all sequenced from one sample in a study of immune evolution from preneoplasia to lung adenocarcinoma. Measured with immunoSEQ multiplex PCR; TCRdb has only the in-frame clones, and not every one. The sample shows 6,500 to 7,500 clones, over 60% of them seen only once. Input material: FFPE lung adenocarcinoma in situ tissue. Receptors originate from a person in their sixties or seventies with lung adenocarcinoma.

Notes on this clone: The conserved closing phenylalanine or tryptophan is absent in this CDR3, likely reflecting a read error. V is TRBV12-5 and J is TRBJ1-1; D is undetermined. V was shortened by 7 bases and J by 1 base, with 4 bases between the two germline ends. The CDR3 sequence is 11 residues long. In germline, CDR1 is LGHNT, CDR2 FRNRAP. The CDR3, as DNA: TGTGCTAGTGCCCCGAACACTGAAGCTTTCTCT. This gives the protein CASAPNTEAFS.

The V gene is TRBV19, the J gene TRBJ2-7; D might be TRBD2 (6 bases). This CDR3 comprises 15 residues. Germline assignment: CDR1 LNHDA and CDR2 SQIVND (reference sequence). The V end was cut by 3 bases, the J end by 1 base, with 13 bases between. The CDR3 DNA is TGTGCCAGTAGTATCGAACTAGCTCAGTCCTACGAGCAGTACTTC. Protein sequence: CASSIELAQSYEQYF. The whole variable domain, remainder taken from reference TRBV19 and TRBJ2-7, is DGGITQSPKYLFRKEGQNVTLSCEQNLNHDAMYWYRQDPGQGLRLIYYSQIVNDFQKGDIAEGYSVSREKKESFPLTVTSAQKNPTAFYLCASSIELAQSYEQYFGPGTRLTVT.

V and J are TRBV6-1 and TRBJ2-2, with 8 bases that match TRBD2. The V and J ends lost 2 bases and 1 base, in that order; junction bases with no gene match: 3. The CDR3 is 16 amino acids. CDR1 and CDR2 from the germline V gene are MNHNS and SASEGT. For the CDR3, the DNA is TGTGCCAGCAGTGAACTGGCGGGGGGGAACACCGGGGAGCTGTTTTTT. As protein: CASSELAGGNTGELFF.

The chain has TRBV19 and TRBJ1-5, with 7 bases fitting TRBD1. The trim removed 4 bases at V and 2 bases at J, leaving 8 bases unmatched. The CDR3 contains 16 residues. In germline, CDR1 is LNHDA, CDR2 SQIVND (reference sequence). CDR3 protein: CASSTDRDNRNQPQHF. CDR3 coding DNA: TGTGCCAGTAGTACCGACAGGGATAACCGCAATCAGCCCCAGCATTTT.

This chain links TRBV28 with TRBJ1-2; 7 bases line up with TRBD1. After removal of 6 bases from V and 5 bases from J, the junction contained 9 bases not matched to a gene. Germline V gives CDR1 MDHEN, CDR2 SYDVKM. CDR3 size: 14 residues. CDR3 amino acids: CASSLAGQPYGYTF. In nucleotides, the CDR3 is TGTGCCAGCAGCCTTGCGGGACAGCCTTATGGCTACACCTTC.

This clone came up a few times. The CDR3 sequence is CASSEARWAPWGSPLHF. The CDR3 DNA reads TGTGCCAGCAGTGAAGCGCGATGGGCCCCCTGGGGGTCACCCCTCCACTTT. The genes are TRBV2 and TRBJ1-6; D may be TRBD1 (5 bases). With 0 bases removed from V and 10 bases from J, the gap between germline ends came to 19 bases. Looked up from germline, CDR1 is SNHLY and CDR2 is FYNNEI. The CDR3 has 17 residues.

V and J are TRBV15 and TRBJ1-4; no reliable D call. Germline loops: CDR1 LNHNV, CDR2 YYDKDF (reference sequence). This CDR3 has 16 residues. V was shortened by 1 base and J by 2 bases, with 11 bases between the two germline ends. CDR3 sequence: CATSRATFGTNEKLFF. In DNA, the CDR3 is TGTGCCACCAGCAGAGCTACCTTCGGGACTAATGAAAAACTGTTTTTT.

The chain is built from TRBV5-6 and TRBJ1-6; no clear D. This CDR3 is 15 amino acids long. Trimming pared 1 base from V and 6 bases from J, leaving 11 bases between. Germline loops: CDR1 SGHDT, CDR2 YYEEEE. The CDR3 here is CASSLIQASNSPLHF. The CDR3 region has the DNA TGTGCCAGCAGCTTGATTCAGGCGAGTAATTCACCCCTCCACTTT. The whole variable domain, remainder taken from reference TRBV5-6 and TRBJ1-6, is DAGVTQSPTHLIKTRGQQVTLRCSPKSGHDTVSWYQQALGQGPQFIFQYYEEEERQRGNFPDRFSGHQFPNYSSELNVNALLLGDSALYLCASSLIQASNSPLHFGNGTRLTVT.

The CDR3 loop is CASPQGDRSDTQYF. For the CDR3, the DNA is TGTGCCAGCCCCCAGGGGGATAGGTCAGATACGCAGTATTTT. The chain uses TRBV21-1 and TRBJ2-3; the tabulated D call, TRBD1, remains unverified against the DNA. TRBV21-1 constitutes a pseudogene. The CDR3 runs 14 residues.

This clone showed up just a few times. The chain couples TRBV10-3 to TRBJ1-1; D is possibly TRBD1 (5 bases). Trimming stripped 6 bases from V and 0 bases from J, with 14 bases between. Germline lookup yields CDR1 ENHRY and CDR2 SYGVKD. The CDR3 consists of 15 residues. The CDR3 bases are TGTGCCATCAGGGCCTCAGGGTTTTTGAACACTGAAGCTTTCTTT. Its protein is CAIRASGFLNTEAFF.

The rearrangement joins TRBV7-9 to TRBJ1-2, with D possibly being TRBD1 (6 bases). The CDR3 has 14 amino acids. CDR1 and CDR2 from the germline V gene are SEHNR and FQNEAQ (reference sequence). The germline V and J ends were trimmed by 2 bases and 6 bases, with 13 bases remaining between them. CDR3 nucleotide sequence: TGTGCCAGCAGCTTAACACAGGGACTAAATGGCTACACCTTC. Its translation: CASSLTQGLNGYTF.

This clone was seen only a few times. V is TRBV7-9 and J is TRBJ2-4, with TRBD1 identical over 9 bases. Germline CDR1 and CDR2: SEHNR and FQNEAQ (reference sequence). CDR3 length: 17 residues. Trimming took 4 bases from V and 3 from J; bases not matched to a gene: 10. The CDR3: CASSSRGDRGDKNIQYF. CDR3 DNA: TGTGCCAGCAGCTCTAGGGGCGACAGGGGGGACAAAAACATTCAGTACTTC.